The clone carrying this T cell receptor beta chain showed up just once. Its antigen is undetermined. From RNA, the CDR3 regions of TCR beta chains were amplified and sequenced. HTBI primers served in a first-round RT-PCR, which a second-round multiplex PCR followed. In TCRdb, the multiplex PCR reads were re-called with MiXCR into one record per CDR3 protein. This repertoire shows about 700,000 distinct CDR3 sequences, around 40% found once; its top ten account for about 40%. This record comes from a study of Graves' ophthalmopathy and Graves' hyperthyroidism. Trimming removed 4 bases from V and 2 bases from J; junction bases left unmatched: 17. Germline lookup yields CDR1 LGHNA and CDR2 YSLEER. The CDR3 extends over 18 amino acids. Study results and caveats: Among thyroid clonotypes expanded above 0.001 frequency, most also appeared in blood. The model predicted progression of ophthalmopathy with a sensitivity of just over 70%, and its specificity was about 72%.

The sample was peripheral blood. The genes are TRBV4-3 and TRBJ2-7, with TRBD2 matching 7 bases. This sequence was found in an adult man with Graves' ophthalmopathy. As DNA, the CDR3 is TGCGCCAGCAGCCCTACCGGGACGGCTAGCGGCCCAACCTACGAGCAGTACTTC. It translates to CASSPTGTASGPTYEQYF.